The 8 T cell receptor beta chains reported below all come from one sample, sequenced in a study of cytomegalovirus exposure and HLA in healthy donors. The PCR ran on 60 Vbeta and 13 Jbeta primers. The table came from immunoSEQ multiplex PCR; TCRdb's copy has only in-frame clones and leaves some out. Among 85,000 to 100,000 clones listed, around nine tenths were seen once. The sample consisted of PBMCs. These receptor sequences come from a man aged 25-45 years in good health and CMV-seropositive.

The V and J genes are TRBV7-9 and TRBJ2-7; 9 bases map to TRBD2. CDR1 is SEHNR and CDR2 is FQNEAQ in the germline V gene (reference sequence). V shed 0 bases, J shed 0 bases, and the junction held 3 bases outside the gene matches. The CDR3 length is 16 residues. The CDR3 bases are TGTGCCAGCAGCTTAGCGGCTAGCGGGAACTCCTACGAGCAGTACTTC. Amino acid sequence: CASSLAASGNSYEQYF. Looking up the rest from reference TRBV7-9 and TRBJ2-7 gives the full variable domain: DTGVSQNPRHKITKRGQNVTFRCDPISEHNRLYWYRQTLGQGPEFLTYFQNEAQLEKSRLLSDRFSAERPKGSFSTLEIQRTEQGDSAMYLCASSLAASGNSYEQYFGPGTRLTVT.

The V and J genes are TRBV28 and TRBJ1-1; possibly TRBD1 for D (5 bases). This CDR3 contains 16 residues. V gave up 6 bases and J gave up 6 bases, with 23 bases separating them. Germline lookup yields CDR1 MDHEN and CDR2 SYDVKM. CDR3 DNA sequence: TGTGCCAGCAGCGCCTTACCGGCTCTCGCAGGGTCTGAAGCTTTCTTT. This sequence encodes CASSALPALAGSEAFF.

Only one count was recorded for this clone. The chain links TRBV20-1 to TRBJ2-7; no firm D call. CDR1 and CDR2 (germline): DFQATT, SNEGSKA (reference sequence). CDR3 length: 10 amino acids. Trimming left V 4 bases short and J 6 bases short, with 7 bases between. The CDR3 region has the DNA TGCAGTGCTACAGGTGTCGAGCAGTACTTC. The encoded protein is CSATGVEQYF.

The chain employs TRBV9 and TRBJ2-5; D may be TRBD2 (5 bases). Germline lookup yields CDR1 SGDLS and CDR2 YYNGEE. Trimming removed 0 bases at V and 2 bases at J, with 11 bases between. The CDR3 has 15 amino acids. The CDR3 loop reads CASSVGAERQETQYF. The CDR3 DNA reads TGTGCCAGCAGCGTAGGAGCGGAGAGACAAGAGACCCAGTACTTC.

The genes are TRBV28 and TRBJ1-5; 8 nucleotides agree with TRBD1. The J segment lost 5 bases and the V segment lost 5 bases, leaving 11 bases of the junction unmatched. There are 16 residues in the CDR3. In germline, CDR1 is MDHEN, CDR2 SYDVKM. The CDR3 DNA follows: TGTGCCAGCAGTCAAGGACAGGGTGCAGGGGATCAGCCCCAGCATTTT. Protein product: CASSQGQGAGDQPQHF.

This sequence joins TRBV25-1 and TRBJ2-1; possible D gene TRBD2, 6 bases. The CDR3 totals 16 residues. Germline CDR1 and CDR2: MGHDK and SYGVNS. Trimming left V 4 bases short and J 8 bases short, with 21 bases between. The CDR3 coding sequence is TGTGCCAGCAGTGGACAAAGGGGACTCCCTCATGATGAGCAGTTCTTC. Translating it yields CASSGQRGLPHDEQFF.

The J gene is TRBJ2-1, the V gene TRBV5-4; D not resolved. Germline assignment: CDR1 SGHNT and CDR2 YYREEE (reference sequence). With 2 bases removed from V and 6 bases from J, the gap between germline ends came to 9 bases. CDR3 length: 13 residues. The CDR3 sequence is CASSLSLSNEQFF. For the CDR3, the DNA is TGTGCCAGCAGCTTATCACTTTCCAATGAGCAGTTCTTC.

This chain uses TRBV29-1 with TRBJ1-2; D is unresolved. Looked up from germline, CDR1 is SQVTM and CDR2 is ANQGSEA. With 0 bases removed from V and 0 bases from J, the gap between germline ends came to 11 bases. CDR3 size: 15 residues. CDR3 loop: CSVEERQLANYGYTF. CDR3 DNA sequence: TGCAGCGTTGAAGAGCGGCAGCTAGCTAACTATGGCTACACCTTC.